This T cell receptor (beta chain) was found in a study of blood T cell repertoires in COVID-19. Here immunoSEQ multiplex PCR was the method, and the copy in TCRdb shows in-frame clones only, minus some. This table has 250,000 to 350,000 clones, under 90% appearing once. This CDR3 comprises 14 residues. The V gene end was trimmed by 3 bases and the J gene end by 8 bases; junction bases not matched to a gene: 8. The germline gives CDR1 SGDLS, CDR2 YYNGEE. This receptor was taken from a woman between 45 and 65 years old who had been exposed to COVID-19. Sequences were obtained from PBMCs or T cells enriched from blood (not recorded which). The gene calls are TRBV9 and TRBJ1-2, with 9 bases lining up with TRBD1. The CDR3 bases are TGTGCCAGCAGCGGCCGGGACAGGGAGTACGGCTACACCTTC. It yields the protein CASSGRDREYGYTF.